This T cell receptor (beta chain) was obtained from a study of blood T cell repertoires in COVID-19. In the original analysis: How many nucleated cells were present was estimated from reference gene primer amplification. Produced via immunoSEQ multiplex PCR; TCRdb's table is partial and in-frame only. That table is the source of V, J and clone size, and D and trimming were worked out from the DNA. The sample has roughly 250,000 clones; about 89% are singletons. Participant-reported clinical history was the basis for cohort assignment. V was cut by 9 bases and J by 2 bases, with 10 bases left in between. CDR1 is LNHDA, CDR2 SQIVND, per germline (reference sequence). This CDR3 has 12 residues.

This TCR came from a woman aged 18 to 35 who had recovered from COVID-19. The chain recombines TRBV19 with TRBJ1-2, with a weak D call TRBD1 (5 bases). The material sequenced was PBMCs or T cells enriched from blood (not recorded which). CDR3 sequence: CASTDTNYGYTF. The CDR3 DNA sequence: TGTGCCAGCACGGACACGAACTATGGCTACACCTTC.